The 13 T cell receptor beta chains given below trace back to one sample, sequenced in a study of T cell changes during pregnancy in multiple sclerosis. TCRdb keeps only in-frame clones here, not all; method: immunoSEQ multiplex PCR. This table holds 20,000 to 25,000 clones, approximately 89% found once. Sequences were derived from CD8+ T cells from peripheral blood mononuclear cells, sampled in the first trimester of pregnancy. These receptors were obtained from a female donor in good health, enrolled as a control in a pregnancy study.

The chain employs TRBV5-1 and TRBJ2-5; D remains unclear. CDR1 is SGHRS and CDR2 is YFSETQ in the germline V gene. Trimming left V 0 bases short and J 0 bases short, with 6 bases between. This CDR3 comprises 14 residues. CDR3 sequence reads: CASSLAGYQETQYF. CDR3 in DNA: TGCGCCAGCAGCTTGGCCGGGTACCAAGAGACCCAGTACTTC.

V and J are TRBV5-4 and TRBJ2-3; 10 bases agree with TRBD2. Trimming cost V 4 bases and J 3 bases; bases outside gene matches: 11. The CDR3 contains 17 residues. The germline V gene has CDR1 SGHNT and CDR2 YYREEE (reference sequence). The CDR3, as DNA: TGTGCCAGCAGCCCTCTTCAAGGGACTAGCGTGACAGATACGCAGTATTTT. It encodes CASSPLQGTSVTDTQYF.

The V and J genes are TRBV9 and TRBJ1-1; the match to TRBD1 covers 8 bases. CDR1 SGDLS and CDR2 YYNGEE come from the germline V gene. With 3 bases clipped from V and 0 bases from J, the junction kept 4 bases outside the gene matches. The CDR3 spans 15 residues. Written as DNA, the CDR3 is TGTGCCAGCAGCGCCGGACAGGGCTTGAACACTGAAGCTTTCTTT. Protein product: CASSAGQGLNTEAFF.

The count of this clone is one. The rearrangement links TRBV7-6 to TRBJ2-3; D uncertain. The germline V and J ends were trimmed by 5 bases and 1 base, with 10 bases remaining between them. Germline CDR1 reads SGHVS; CDR2 reads FNYEAQ. This CDR3 is built from 14 residues. CDR3 sequence (DNA): TGTGCCAGCAGCCTGTTCGGAGGCACAGATACGCAGTATTTT. This codes for CASSLFGGTDTQYF.

The chain combines TRBV5-5 with TRBJ1-3, with unresolved D. Germline V gives CDR1 SGHKS, CDR2 YYEKEE (reference sequence). The CDR3 covers 15 residues. With 3 bases removed from V and 11 bases from J, the gap between germline ends came to 21 bases. The CDR3 here is CASSSPEDGGWAIYF. CDR3 bases: TGTGCCAGCAGCTCCCCCGAGGACGGAGGATGGGCCATATATTTT.

CDR3 DNA sequence: TGTGCCAGCGCCGATCTAGCGGGGGATTCCTACGAGCAGTACTTC. This codes for CASADLAGDSYEQYF. This chain uses TRBV28 with TRBJ2-7, with TRBD2 matching 10 bases. The germline gives CDR1 MDHEN, CDR2 SYDVKM. With 8 bases clipped from V and 1 base from J, the junction kept 8 bases outside the gene matches. This CDR3 is built from 15 residues.

This clone has just one count. This rearrangement joins TRBV29-1 to TRBJ2-7; TRBD2 is a possible D gene (6 bases). CDR3 length equals 13 residues. Trimming took 2 bases from V and 2 from J, leaving 10 bases between them. The germline V gene has CDR1 SQVTM and CDR2 ANQGSEA. CDR3 nucleotides: TGCAGCGTTGAATCGGGGGTTCCCTACGAGCAGTACTTC. Encoded protein: CSVESGVPYEQYF.

The chain is built from TRBV28 and TRBJ2-3, with TRBD2 identical over 7 bases. V was clipped by 8 bases and J by 0 bases; unmatched bases: 23. Germline CDR1 and CDR2: MDHEN and SYDVKM. The CDR3 is 20 residues long. The CDR3 reads CASSGQGPVVAGVSTDTQYF. As DNA, the CDR3 is TGTGCCAGCTCCGGGCAGGGCCCTGTAGTGGCGGGAGTAAGCACAGATACGCAGTATTTT.

CDR3: CASSPRSTLNTEAFF. CDR3 DNA: TGTGCCAGCAGTCCGCGGAGCACCTTGAACACTGAAGCTTTCTTT. The chain links TRBV28 to TRBJ1-1; D gene unclear. The CDR3 has 15 amino acids. The germline V gene has CDR1 MDHEN and CDR2 SYDVKM. Trimming cost V 5 bases and J 0 bases, with 13 bases left between them.

The chain joins TRBV27 to TRBJ1-1, with D possibly being TRBD1 (5 bases). The V and J ends lost 4 bases and 2 bases respectively, with 14 bases between them. CDR3 size: 15 residues. Germline CDR1 MNHEY, CDR2 SMNVEV (reference sequence). The CDR3 bases are TGTGCCAGCAGTTCCCGGGGGGGGACTAACACTGAAGCTTTCTTT. Its protein is CASSSRGGTNTEAFF.

The chain combines TRBV19 with TRBJ1-3; D is unresolved. CDR1 and CDR2 from the germline V gene are LNHDA and SQIVND (reference sequence). This CDR3 is 14 amino acids long. V dropped 3 bases and J dropped 6 bases, with 12 bases sitting between them. CDR3 sequence: CASSIPGRPNTIYF. The CDR3 DNA reads as TGTGCCAGTAGTATTCCTGGGAGACCAAACACCATATATTTT.

The chain is built from TRBV6-1 and TRBJ2-7; 8 bases fit TRBD2. V dropped 4 bases and J dropped 3; count of bases not matched to a gene: 2. The germline V gene has CDR1 MNHNS and CDR2 SASEGT. This CDR3 region has 13 residues. Written as DNA, the CDR3 is TGTGCCAGCAGTGCCGGGAGGGACTACGAGCAGTACTTC. Translated, it gives CASSAGRDYEQYF.

The chain joins TRBV7-3 to TRBJ2-2; perhaps TRBD2 as D (6 bases). CDR1 SGHTA and CDR2 FQGTGA come from the germline V gene. V gave up 6 bases and J gave up 5 bases, with 19 bases separating them. CDR3 size: 16 residues. The CDR3 nucleotides read TGTGCCAGCAGGGGGACTCTGTGGTTTCGGACCGGGGAGCTGTTTTTT. Protein sequence: CASRGTLWFRTGELFF. Supplemented by reference TRBV7-3 and TRBJ2-2, the full variable domain reads GAGVSQTPSNKVTEKGKYVELRCDPISGHTALYWYRQSLGQGPEFLIYFQGTGAADDSGLPNDRFFAVRPEGSVSTLKIQRTERGDSAVYLCASRGTLWFRTGELFFGEGSRLTVL.